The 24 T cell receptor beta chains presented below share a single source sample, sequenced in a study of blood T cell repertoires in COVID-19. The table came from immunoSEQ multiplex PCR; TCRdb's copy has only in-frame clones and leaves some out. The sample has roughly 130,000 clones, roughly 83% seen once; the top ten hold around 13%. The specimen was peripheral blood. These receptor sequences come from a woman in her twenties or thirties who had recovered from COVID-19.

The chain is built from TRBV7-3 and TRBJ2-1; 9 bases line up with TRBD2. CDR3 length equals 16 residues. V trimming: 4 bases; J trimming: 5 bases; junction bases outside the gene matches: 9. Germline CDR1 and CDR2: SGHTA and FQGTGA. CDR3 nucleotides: TGTGCCAGCAGCTCACTAGCGGGCCTGAGTAACAATGAGCAGTTCTTC. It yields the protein CASSSLAGLSNNEQFF.

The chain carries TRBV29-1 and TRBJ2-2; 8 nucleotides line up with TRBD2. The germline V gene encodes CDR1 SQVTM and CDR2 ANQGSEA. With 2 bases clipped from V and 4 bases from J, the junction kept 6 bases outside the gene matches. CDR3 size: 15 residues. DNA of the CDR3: TGCAGCGTTGAAACCCGGGGACTAGGCACCGGGGAGCTGTTTTTT. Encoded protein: CSVETRGLGTGELFF.

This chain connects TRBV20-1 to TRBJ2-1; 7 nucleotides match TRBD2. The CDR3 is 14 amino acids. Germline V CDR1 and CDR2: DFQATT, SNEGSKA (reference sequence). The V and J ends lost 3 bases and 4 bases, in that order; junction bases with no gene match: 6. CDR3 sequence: CSASSGGNYNEQFF. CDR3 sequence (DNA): TGCAGTGCTAGTTCGGGGGGAAATTACAATGAGCAGTTCTTC.

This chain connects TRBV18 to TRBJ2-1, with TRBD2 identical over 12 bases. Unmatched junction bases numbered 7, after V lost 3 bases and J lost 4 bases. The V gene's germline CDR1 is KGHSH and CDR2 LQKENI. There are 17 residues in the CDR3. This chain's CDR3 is CASSPRTSGDVYNEQFF. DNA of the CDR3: TGTGCCAGCTCACCTAGGACTAGCGGGGACGTTTACAATGAGCAGTTCTTC.

CDR3 region: CASSLGGLRGYEQYF. CDR3 DNA: TGTGCCAGCAGCTTGGGGGGCCTCAGGGGCTACGAGCAGTACTTC. The chain is built from TRBV5-4 and TRBJ2-7; D may be TRBD1 (6 bases). V gave up 0 bases and J gave up 3 bases, with 13 bases separating them. The CDR3 loop spans 15 amino acids. The V gene's germline CDR1 is SGHNT and CDR2 YYREEE (reference sequence).

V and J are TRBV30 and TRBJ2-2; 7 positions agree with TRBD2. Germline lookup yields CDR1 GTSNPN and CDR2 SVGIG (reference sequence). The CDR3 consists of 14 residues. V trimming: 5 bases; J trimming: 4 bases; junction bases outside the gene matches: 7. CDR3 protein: CAWAGLPFTGELFF. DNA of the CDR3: TGTGCCTGGGCGGGACTACCCTTCACCGGGGAGCTGTTTTTT.

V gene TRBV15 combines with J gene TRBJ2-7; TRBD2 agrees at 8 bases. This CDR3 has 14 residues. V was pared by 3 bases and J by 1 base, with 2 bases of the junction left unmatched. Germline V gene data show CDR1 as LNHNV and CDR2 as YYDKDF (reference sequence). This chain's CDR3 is CATSRERESYEQYF. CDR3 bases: TGTGCCACCAGCAGGGAGCGGGAGTCCTACGAGCAGTACTTC.

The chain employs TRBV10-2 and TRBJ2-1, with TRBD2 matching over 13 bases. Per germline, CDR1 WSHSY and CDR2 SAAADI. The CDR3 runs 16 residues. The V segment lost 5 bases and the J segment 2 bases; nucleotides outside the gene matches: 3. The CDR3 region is CASSPGTSGTYNEQFF. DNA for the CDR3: TGCGCCAGCAGTCCCGGGACTAGCGGGACCTACAATGAGCAGTTCTTC.

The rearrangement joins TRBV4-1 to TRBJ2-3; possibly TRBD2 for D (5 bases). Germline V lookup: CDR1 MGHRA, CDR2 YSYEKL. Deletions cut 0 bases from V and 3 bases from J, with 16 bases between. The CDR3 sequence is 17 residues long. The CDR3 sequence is CASSQDNGGSLTDTQYF. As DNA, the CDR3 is TGCGCCAGCAGCCAAGATAACGGCGGGTCTTTGACAGATACGCAGTATTTT.

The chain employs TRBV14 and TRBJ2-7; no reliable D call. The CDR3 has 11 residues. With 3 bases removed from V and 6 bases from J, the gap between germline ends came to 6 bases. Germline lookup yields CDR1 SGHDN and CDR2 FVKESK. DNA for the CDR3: TGTGCCAGCAGCCAGAACTTCGAGCAGTACTTC. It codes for CASSQNFEQYF.

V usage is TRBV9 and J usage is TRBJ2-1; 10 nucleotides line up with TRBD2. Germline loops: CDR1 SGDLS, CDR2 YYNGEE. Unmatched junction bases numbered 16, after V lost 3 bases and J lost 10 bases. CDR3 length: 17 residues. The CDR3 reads CASSAPLAGVERGEQFF. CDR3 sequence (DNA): TGTGCCAGCAGCGCCCCCCTAGCGGGAGTAGAGCGGGGCGAGCAGTTCTTC.

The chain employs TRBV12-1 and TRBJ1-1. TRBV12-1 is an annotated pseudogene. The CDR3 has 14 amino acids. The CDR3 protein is CASSFAPGDTEAFF. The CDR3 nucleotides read TGTGCCAGCAGCTTTGCGCCGGGGGACACTGAAGCTTTCTTT.

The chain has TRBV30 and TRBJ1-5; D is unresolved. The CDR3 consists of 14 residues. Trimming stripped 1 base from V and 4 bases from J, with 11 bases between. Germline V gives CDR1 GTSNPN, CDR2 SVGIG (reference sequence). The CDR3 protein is CAWSDSQINQPQHF. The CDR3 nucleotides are TGTGCCTGGAGTGACAGTCAGATTAATCAGCCCCAGCATTTT.

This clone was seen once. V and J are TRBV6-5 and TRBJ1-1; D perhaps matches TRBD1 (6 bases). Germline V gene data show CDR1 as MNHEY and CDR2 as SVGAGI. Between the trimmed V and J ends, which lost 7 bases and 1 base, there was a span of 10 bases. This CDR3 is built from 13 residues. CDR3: CASTLTGNTEAFF. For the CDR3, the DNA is TGTGCCAGCACTTTGACAGGGAACACTGAAGCTTTCTTT.

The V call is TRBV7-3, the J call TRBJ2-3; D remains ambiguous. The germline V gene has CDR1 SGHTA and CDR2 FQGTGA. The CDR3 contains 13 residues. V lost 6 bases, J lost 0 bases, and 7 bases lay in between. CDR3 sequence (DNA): TGTGCCAGCAGTGCGATTAGCACAGATACGCAGTATTTT. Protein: CASSAISTDTQYF.

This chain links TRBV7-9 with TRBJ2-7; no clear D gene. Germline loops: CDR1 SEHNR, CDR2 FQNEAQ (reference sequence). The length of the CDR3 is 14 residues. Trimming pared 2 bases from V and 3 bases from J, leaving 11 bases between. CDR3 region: CASSLNDAGYEQYF. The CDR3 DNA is TGTGCCAGCAGCTTAAACGATGCAGGCTACGAGCAGTACTTC.

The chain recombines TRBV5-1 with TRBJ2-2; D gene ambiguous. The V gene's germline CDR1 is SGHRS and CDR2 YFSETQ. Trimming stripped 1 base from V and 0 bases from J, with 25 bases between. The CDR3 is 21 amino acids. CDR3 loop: CASSLLAVSARGLANTGELFF. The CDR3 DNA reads TGCGCCAGCAGCTTGTTGGCGGTGTCAGCCCGAGGCTTGGCGAACACCGGGGAGCTGTTTTTT.

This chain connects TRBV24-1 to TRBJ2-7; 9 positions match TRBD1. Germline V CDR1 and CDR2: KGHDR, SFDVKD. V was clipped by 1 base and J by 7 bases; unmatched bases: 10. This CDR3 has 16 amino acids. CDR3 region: CATSDFEQGAFWEQYF. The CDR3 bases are TGTGCCACCAGTGATTTCGAACAGGGGGCCTTCTGGGAGCAGTACTTC.

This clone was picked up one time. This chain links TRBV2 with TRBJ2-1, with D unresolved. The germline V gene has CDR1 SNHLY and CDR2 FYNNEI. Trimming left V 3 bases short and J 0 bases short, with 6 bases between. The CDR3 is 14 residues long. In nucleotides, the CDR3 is TGTGCCAGCAGTGACTGGAGCTCCTACAATGAGCAGTTCTTC. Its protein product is CASSDWSSYNEQFF. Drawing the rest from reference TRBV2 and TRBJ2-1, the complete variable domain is EPEVTQTPSHQVTQMGQEVILRCVPISNHLYFYWYRQILGQKVEFLVSFYNNEISEKSEIFDDQFSVERPDGSNFTLKIRSTKLEDSAMYFCASSDWSSYNEQFFGPGTRLTVL.

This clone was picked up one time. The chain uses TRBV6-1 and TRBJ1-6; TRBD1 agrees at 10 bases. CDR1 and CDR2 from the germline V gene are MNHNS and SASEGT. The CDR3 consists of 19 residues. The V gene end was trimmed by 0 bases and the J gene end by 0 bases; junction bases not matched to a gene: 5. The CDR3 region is CASSEARGQGSSYNSPLHF. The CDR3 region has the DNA TGTGCCAGCAGTGAAGCGCGGGGACAGGGGAGCTCCTATAATTCACCCCTCCACTTT.

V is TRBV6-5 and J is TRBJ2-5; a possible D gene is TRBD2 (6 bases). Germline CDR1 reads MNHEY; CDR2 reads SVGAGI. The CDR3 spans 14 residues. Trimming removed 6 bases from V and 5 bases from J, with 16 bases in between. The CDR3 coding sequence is TGTGCCAGCAGCCCCGTGGAGGGGTGGGAGACCCAGTACTTC. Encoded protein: CASSPVEGWETQYF.

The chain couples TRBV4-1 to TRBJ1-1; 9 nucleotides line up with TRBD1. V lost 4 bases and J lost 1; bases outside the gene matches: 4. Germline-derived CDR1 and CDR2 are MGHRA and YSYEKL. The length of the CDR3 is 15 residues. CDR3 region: CASSLRTGANTEAFF. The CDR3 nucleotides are TGCGCCAGCAGCCTAAGGACAGGGGCGAACACTGAAGCTTTCTTT.

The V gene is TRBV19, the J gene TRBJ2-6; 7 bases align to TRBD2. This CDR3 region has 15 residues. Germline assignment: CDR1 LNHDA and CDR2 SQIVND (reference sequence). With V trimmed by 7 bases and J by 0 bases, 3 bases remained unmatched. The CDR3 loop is CASTGGSSGANVLTF. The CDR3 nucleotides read TGTGCCAGTACCGGGGGGAGCTCTGGGGCCAACGTCCTGACTTTC.

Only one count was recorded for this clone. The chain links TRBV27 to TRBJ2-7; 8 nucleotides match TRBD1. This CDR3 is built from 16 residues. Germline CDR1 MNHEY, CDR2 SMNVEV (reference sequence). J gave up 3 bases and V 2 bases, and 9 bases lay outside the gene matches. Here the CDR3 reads CASSLGRGRNDYEQYF. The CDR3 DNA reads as TGTGCCAGCAGTTTAGGCAGGGGGCGAAACGACTACGAGCAGTACTTC.